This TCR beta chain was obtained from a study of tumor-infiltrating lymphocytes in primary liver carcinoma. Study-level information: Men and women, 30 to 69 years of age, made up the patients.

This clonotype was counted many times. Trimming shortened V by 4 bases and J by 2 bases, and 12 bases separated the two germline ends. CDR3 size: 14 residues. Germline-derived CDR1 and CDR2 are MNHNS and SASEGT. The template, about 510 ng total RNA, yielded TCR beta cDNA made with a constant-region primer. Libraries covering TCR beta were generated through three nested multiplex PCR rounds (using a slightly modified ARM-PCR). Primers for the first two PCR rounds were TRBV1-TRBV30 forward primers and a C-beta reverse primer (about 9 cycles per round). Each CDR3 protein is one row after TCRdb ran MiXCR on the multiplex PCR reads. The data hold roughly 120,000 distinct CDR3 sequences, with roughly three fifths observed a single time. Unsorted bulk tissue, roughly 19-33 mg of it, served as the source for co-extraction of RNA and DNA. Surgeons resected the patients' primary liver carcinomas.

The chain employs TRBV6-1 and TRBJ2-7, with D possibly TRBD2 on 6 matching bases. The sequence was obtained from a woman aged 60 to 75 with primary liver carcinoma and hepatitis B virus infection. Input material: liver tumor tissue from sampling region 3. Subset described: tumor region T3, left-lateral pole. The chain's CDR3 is CASSVGRPAYEQYF. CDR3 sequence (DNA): TGTGCCAGCAGTGTCGGGAGACCCGCCTACGAGCAGTACTTC.